The rows below give T cell receptor beta chains drawn from one sample of a study of tumor and adjacent non-tumor tissue in lung cancer. TCRdb re-called the multiplex PCR reads through MiXCR, storing one row per CDR3 protein. The profile shows 100,000 to 150,000 distinct CDR3 sequences, roughly 64% of them singletons. The sequenced material came from lung tumor tissue. These receptors originate from a man aged 30 to 45 with non-small cell lung cancer. Each CDR3 is given without its conserved first and last residue. Each record gives: J gene, V gene, CDR3 protein.

>TRBJ2-3|TRBV24-1
ATSDLTPFNPDTQY
>TRBJ2-3|TRBV19
AGSIGRDREPDTQY
>TRBJ2-7|TRBV6-1
ATSEVDRRGYEQY
>TRBJ1-1|TRBV6-2/TRBV6-3
TSNYVGREIEAF
>TRBJ2-1|TRBV6-2/TRBV6-3
ASSYLVEQF
>TRBJ2-3|TRBV18
ASSPYSTDTQY
>TRBJ2-1|TRBV6-2/TRBV6-3
ASSTGPNNEQF
>TRBJ2-1|TRBV7-9
ASRYELGGLSSYNEQF
>TRBJ2-2|TRBV20-1
SAREGSGGARELF
>TRBJ2-3|TRBV4-3
ASSHDTADTQY
>TRBJ2-2|TRBV29-1
CVVRATGELS
>TRBJ1-5|TRBV4-1
ASSRERGNQPQH
>TRBJ1-5|TRBV30
AWSDFGGGQH
>TRBJ1-1|TRBV20-1
NASPGTNTEAI
>TRBJ2-2|TRBV4-1
ASSQEVSSVTGELL
>TRBJ1-2|TRBV10-2
ASSESGTGYT
>TRBJ2-7|TRBV6-5
ASSRDSPAEDVQY
>TRBJ1-1|TRBV10-3
AIRRQDTEAF
>TRBJ2-3|TRBV4-1
ASRPSDYHSTETEY
>TRBJ1-6|TRBV6-5
ASSYSTRTVLSPLH
>TRBJ2-5|TRBV7-3
ASSLTGLGWETQN
>TRBJ2-3|TRBV10-2
ASRITDTQY
>TRBJ2-5|TRBV20-1
SARWGGGVMETQY
>TRBJ2-3|TRBV11-2
ASTLGLMAGTQY
>TRBJ2-2|TRBV5-4
TSSRTGDDTGELF
>TRBJ1-5|TRBV6-1
ASSVQSRNQPQH
>TRBJ1-6|TRBV13
AGSSSSYNSPLH
>TRBJ1-5|TRBV20-1
SASPLEGSNQPQH
>TRBJ2-7|TRBV11-3
ASSLGGQAYEQR
>TRBJ1-5|TRBV5-1
ASRENSNQPRH
>TRBJ2-5|TRBV7-8
TSSRGQGAETQY
>TRBJ2-2|TRBV4-3
ASSSTSGQGFTGELF
>TRBJ2-3|TRBV19
ASSPRRLRYSTDTQY
>TRBJ2-3|TRBV24-1
ATSAENADTQY
>TRBJ2-4|TRBV5-6
ASNLSPGLAGESKNIQY
>TRBJ2-3|TRBV29-1
SVWTSGRALDTQY
>TRBJ2-6|TRBV11-2
AGSLGAGSGANVLA
>TRBJ1-5|TRBV30
TSGGVNRPQH
>TRBJ2-3|TRBV11-2
ASSPTWGKVDTQY
>TRBJ2-7|TRBV29-1
SVEGEGWNQY
>TRBJ2-3|TRBV29-1
SAQGRFADTHY
>TRBJ2-7|TRBV20-1
SARDRRRSYEQY
>TRBJ1-2|TRBV5-6
ASRLDPGTDYDYT
>TRBJ2-5|TRBV20-1
SARAPGETQY
>TRBJ2-7|TRBV6-1
AGSQGGQGTYEQC
>TRBJ1-1|TRBV10-1
ASRTGAF
>TRBJ1-2|TRBV11-2
ARSLDGLNGYT
>TRBJ2-2|TRBV7-8
ASSLGLAGGSNTGELL
>TRBJ2-3|TRBV4-1
ASSQVLGIASPRDTQY
>TRBJ2-5|TRBV29-1
SVGQEWRRAQY